This T cell receptor beta chain was recorded in a study of blood T cells in healthy people across ages. At the level of the study: The template switching approach captured approximately one barcoded beta molecule for every two T cells.

Using a J-beta primer mix together with a sample-barcoded 5' primer, a second PCR was run for roughly 7 to 11 cycles. TCRdb analysed the 5' RACE reads with MiXCR anew, one entry per CDR3 protein. The data show approximately 1.5 million distinct CDR3 sequences, with about 31% seen just once and 11% held by the top ten. Germline values: CDR1 SQVTM, CDR2 ANQGSEA. The CDR3 runs to 14 residues. V trimming: 6 bases; J trimming: 2 bases; junction bases outside the gene matches: 7. Findings and limits, study-wide: When one million T cells were used, diversity estimates were thought to be underestimates.

There are many counts of this clonotype. Its matching antigen is unknown. V and J are TRBV29-1 and TRBJ2-3, with TRBD1 identical over 8 bases. The sequence was collected from a woman aged 25 to 39 in good health. Material: blood. The CDR3 DNA sequence: TGCAGCGTAGGGGGACAGGCCGTCACAGATACGCAGTATTTT. This sequence encodes CSVGGQAVTDTQYF.